A selection of T cell receptor beta chains follows, all from one sample in a study of blood T cell repertoires in COVID-19. Only in-frame clones appear in the TCRdb table, and some are missing; sequencing was by immunoSEQ multiplex PCR. The sample lists approximately 98,000 clones, roughly 82% occurring once. The source material was peripheral blood. The receptors were gathered from a man aged 80 or over with acute or convalescent COVID-19. Both conserved end residues are part of each CDR3. The order of the fields is clone size, J gene, D gene, V gene, CDR3 protein, CDR3 DNA. The D gene is left open where the match is weak. Clone size is stated in some rows and not others, as once, few, many or a class when expanded.

few | TRBJ1-5 | . | TRBV27 | CASSLSIGGPQHF | TGTGCCAGCAGTTTATCGATAGGGGGGCCCCAGCATTTT
few | TRBJ1-4 | . | TRBV18 | CASSPPIRTRNEKLFF | TGTGCCAGCTCACCACCGATAAGGACACGGAATGAAAAACTGTTTTTT
. | TRBJ2-7 | TRBD1 | TRBV2 | CASSTDGTALSEQYF | TGTGCCAGCAGTACCGACGGGACAGCCCTCTCGGAGCAGTACTTC
few | TRBJ1-4 | . | TRBV19 | CASSTGLLGALFF | TGTGCCAGTAGTACTGGACTCCTGGGAGCACTGTTTTTT
. | TRBJ2-5 | TRBD1 | TRBV4-3 | CASSQGQGARAQETQYF | TGCGCCAGCAGCCAGGGACAGGGGGCGCGAGCACAAGAGACCCAGTACTTC
. | TRBJ2-1 | . | TRBV19 | CASSKGGSYNEQFF | TGTGCCAGTAGTAAAGGCGGTTCCTACAATGAGCAGTTCTTC
. | TRBJ1-2 | . | TRBV6-5 | CASSYSNRGIYGYTF | TGTGCCAGCAGTTATAGTAATCGGGGGATTTATGGCTACACCTTC
. | TRBJ2-7 | . | TRBV20-1 | CSASPEVSYEQYF | TGCAGTGCTAGTCCGGAGGTCTCCTACGAGCAGTACTTC
. | TRBJ2-1 | . | TRBV5-1 | CASSLVKTGRDEQFF | TGCGCCAGCAGCTTGGTTAAGACGGGTCGGGATGAGCAGTTCTTC
. | TRBJ2-7 | TRBD2 | TRBV28 | CASSRDYGGNEQYF | TGTGCCAGCAGTCGGGACTATGGAGGGAACGAGCAGTACTTC
. | TRBJ2-3 | TRBD2 | TRBV13 | CASSTGLAADTQYF | TGTGCCAGCAGCACGGGACTAGCGGCAGATACGCAGTATTTT
. | TRBJ1-5 | . | TRBV20-1 | CSASLGGGSNQPQHF | TGCAGTGCTAGTCTGGGAGGGGGTAGCAATCAGCCCCAGCATTTT
. | TRBJ1-3 | . | TRBV9 | CASSVEFRSAGNTIYF | TGTGCCAGCAGCGTAGAATTCAGGTCAGCCGGAAACACCATATATTTT
. | TRBJ2-7 | . | TRBV11-2 | CASSLRRENYEQYF | TGTGCCAGCAGCCTCCGACGGGAAAACTACGAGCAGTACTTC
. | TRBJ1-1 | . | TRBV4-1 | CASSLERMNTEAFF | TGCGCCAGCAGCCTAGAGAGAATGAACACTGAAGCTTTCTTT
. | TRBJ2-5 | . | TRBV3-1/TRBV3-2 | CASSQDYGIETQYF | TGTGCCAGCAGCCAAGATTACGGGATTGAGACCCAGTACTTC
. | TRBJ1-2 | . | TRBV19 | CALFRRGGGYTF | TGTGCCCTCTTCCGGCGGGGAGGAGGCTACACCTTC
once | TRBJ2-7 | . | TRBV4-3 | CASSQVGGPGYEQYF | TGCGCCAGCAGCCAAGTCGGGGGGCCGGGGTACGAGCAGTACTTC
. | TRBJ2-7 | . | TRBV6-5 | CASGSGYEQYF | TGTGCCAGCGGTTCGGGTTACGAGCAGTACTTC
few | TRBJ2-1 | TRBD1 | TRBV13 | CASTLQGAVSWISYNEQFF | TGTGCCAGCACCTTACAGGGGGCGGTTAGCTGGATCTCCTACAATGAGCAGTTCTTC
. | TRBJ2-7 | . | TRBV11-2 | CASSPYLGGLINEQYF | TGTGCCAGCAGCCCTTACCTTGGGGGCCTAATCAACGAGCAGTACTTC
. | TRBJ1-5 | . | TRBV18 | CASSTGGVGPQHF | TGTGCCAGCTCGACCGGAGGGGTTGGCCCCCAGCATTTT
. | TRBJ2-7 | . | TRBV10-3 | CAIGRGEYEQYF | TGTGCCATCGGCAGGGGAGAATACGAGCAGTACTTC
. | TRBJ1-6 | TRBD1 | TRBV7-6 | CASSNTTGRITYNSPLHF | TGTGCCAGCAGCAACACGACAGGGAGAATCACCTATAATTCACCCCTCCACTTT
. | TRBJ2-2 | . | TRBV5-1 | CASSVDTGIGELFF | TGCGCCAGCAGCGTAGATACAGGGATCGGGGAGCTGTTTTTT
. | TRBJ2-1 | TRBD2 | TRBV28 | CASKASGVHNEQFF | TGTGCCAGCAAGGCTAGCGGCGTCCACAATGAGCAGTTCTTC
. | TRBJ2-2 | TRBD1 | TRBV5-1 | CASSRGQGIRTGELFF | TGCGCCAGCAGCCGGGGACAGGGCATTAGGACCGGGGAGCTGTTTTTT
. | TRBJ2-2 | . | TRBV9 | CASTPAPLGGTTGELFF | TGTGCCAGCACCCCCGCCCCACTGGGAGGAACAACCGGGGAGCTGTTTTTT
. | TRBJ2-7 | TRBD2 | TRBV9 | CASSVVGGDLEQYF | TGTGCCAGCAGCGTAGTGGGAGGGGACCTCGAGCAGTACTTC
. | TRBJ2-7 | . | TRBV30 | CAWSFGSSYEQYF | TGTGCCTGGAGTTTCGGGAGCTCCTACGAGCAGTACTTC
few | TRBJ2-6 | TRBD1 | TRBV7-2 | CASSTTGTAFSGANVLTF | TGTGCCAGCAGCACTACCGGGACAGCCTTCTCTGGGGCCAACGTCCTGACTTTC
. | TRBJ1-4 | . | TRBV6-2/TRBV6-3 | CASSYLGANNEKLFF | TGTGCCAGCAGTTACCTCGGAGCGAATAATGAAAAACTGTTTTTT
. | TRBJ2-5 | TRBD2 | TRBV5-5 | CASTPGGDPRETQYF | TGTGCCAGCACCCCGGGAGGCGATCCTAGAGAGACCCAGTACTTC
once | TRBJ1-5 | . | TRBV30 | CAWSPGANQPQHF | TGTGCCTGGAGTCCAGGGGCAAATCAGCCCCAGCATTTT
. | TRBJ2-1 | . | TRBV5-1 | CASSTNNEQFF | TGCGCCAGCAGTACAAACAATGAGCAGTTCTTC
. | TRBJ2-3 | . | TRBV28 | CAPKRGSTLGNTDTQYF | TGTGCCCCCAAAAGGGGAAGCACCCTGGGGAACACAGATACGCAGTATTTT
. | TRBJ2-7 | . | TRBV7-2 | CASSPLGSEQYF | TGTGCCAGCAGCCCCCTAGGATCGGAGCAGTACTTC
. | TRBJ1-5 | . | TRBV27 | CASSSPYSNQPQHF | TGTGCCAGCAGTTCACCCTATAGCAATCAGCCCCAGCATTTT
. | TRBJ1-5 | . | TRBV5-1 | CASSLDGVSNQPQHF | TGCGCCAGCAGCTTGGACGGGGTAAGCAATCAGCCCCAGCATTTT
. | TRBJ1-3 | . | TRBV15 | CATSRDLGGAAGNTIYF | TGTGCCACCAGCAGAGATCTTGGTGGGGCGGCTGGAAACACCATATATTTT
once | TRBJ2-7 | . | TRBV3-1/TRBV3-2 | CASSHQGEVRYEQYF | TGTGCCAGCAGCCACCAGGGGGAGGTACGCTACGAGCAGTACTTC
. | TRBJ1-2 | . | TRBV12-3/TRBV12-4 | CASSPGLYGYTF | TGTGCCAGCAGTCCCGGACTCTATGGCTACACCTTC
. | TRBJ1-1 | . | TRBV18 | CASSPMRNTEAFF | TGTGCCAGCTCACCAATGAGGAACACTGAAGCTTTCTTT
. | TRBJ1-2 | TRBD1 | TRBV28 | CASSWGTGGGRGYTF | TGTGCCAGCAGTTGGGGGACAGGGGGAGGCCGCGGCTACACCTTC
. | TRBJ2-2 | . | TRBV18 | CASSPGTSPGELFF | TGTGCCAGCTCACCGGGGACATCCCCCGGGGAGCTGTTTTTT
. | TRBJ1-5 | TRBD1 | TRBV5-3 | CARSSGDRAGQPQHF | TGTGCCAGAAGCTCCGGGGACAGGGCGGGTCAGCCCCAGCATTTT
. | TRBJ2-2 | . | TRBV4-1 | CASSHFPRGTGELFF | TGCGCCAGCAGCCACTTTCCCAGGGGAACCGGGGAGCTGTTTTTT
. | TRBJ2-7 | . | TRBV7-2 | CASRLQTGYEQYF | TGTGCCAGCAGGCTACAGACAGGCTACGAGCAGTACTTC
. | TRBJ2-7 | . | TRBV18 | CASSPSEGIYEQYF | TGTGCCAGCTCACCGTCTGAGGGTATCTACGAGCAGTACTTC
. | TRBJ1-6 | . | TRBV19 | CASSIPRGGRNSPLHF | TGTGCCAGTAGTATACCCAGGGGCGGTCGCAATTCACCCCTCCACTTT
. | TRBJ2-2 | . | TRBV5-4 | CASSRRPLAAGELFF | TGTGCCAGCAGCCGACGGCCTCTCGCGGCCGGGGAGCTGTTTTTT
. | TRBJ1-2 | TRBD1 | TRBV28 | CASKGQGARNGYTF | TGTGCCAGCAAGGGACAGGGGGCGCGTAATGGCTACACCTTC
. | TRBJ2-3 | TRBD1 | TRBV5-3 | CARSYPGQVKDTQYF | TGTGCCAGAAGCTACCCGGGACAGGTTAAAGATACGCAGTATTTT
. | TRBJ2-1 | TRBD1 | TRBV24-1 | CATSDLGTGDRNEQFF | TGTGCCACCAGTGATCTCGGGACAGGGGATCGGAATGAGCAGTTCTTC
. | TRBJ2-7 | . | TRBV7-2 | CASSLARDRRGGDYEQYF | TGTGCCAGCAGCTTAGCCCGAGACAGGAGAGGGGGGGACTACGAGCAGTACTTC
. | TRBJ1-4 | TRBD1 | TRBV19 | CASSTTGDNEKLFF | TGTGCCAGTAGTACGACAGGGGATAATGAAAAACTGTTTTTT
once | TRBJ1-3 | TRBD1 | TRBV7-2 | CASSHRTGWNTIYF | TGTGCCAGCAGCCATAGGACAGGATGGAACACCATATATTTT
. | TRBJ2-7 | . | TRBV3-1/TRBV3-2 | CASSRGHLNEQYF | TGTGCCAGCAGCCGGGGACATCTCAACGAGCAGTACTTC